The 13 T cell receptor beta chains in this list originate from one sample, sequenced in a study of blood T cell repertoires in COVID-19 (dated by TCRdb to 2018 to 2021). Receptor amplification or capture employed the immunoSEQ multiplex PCR assay. TCRdb mirrors the immuneACCESS table, restricted to in-frame sequences. Some clones are absent from its copies; in checked studies, under half trace to an unresolved V gene, and the reason for the others is unknown. Here the sample has under 200,000 clones; 88% occur a single time. The ten top clones hold 20% to 30% of the sample. Sequenced: peripheral blood. The receptors here all came from a man between 60 and 75 years old with acute or convalescent COVID-19.

The CDR3 is CASTPSQARETQYF. The CDR3 bases are TGTGCCAGTACCCCGTCACAGGCCCGGGAGACCCAGTACTTC. The chain joins TRBV19 to TRBJ2-5; D may be TRBD1 (5 bases). The CDR3 covers 14 residues. CDR1 is LNHDA, CDR2 SQIVND, per germline (reference sequence). Trimming removed 7 bases from V and 5 bases from J, with 17 bases in between.

The chain has TRBV29-1 and TRBJ1-2; a weak D match, TRBD1 (5 bases). This CDR3 is built from 14 residues. Trimming removed 6 bases from V and 8 bases from J, with 22 bases in between. Germline assignment: CDR1 SQVTM and CDR2 ANQGSEA. CDR3 bases: TGCAGCGTCCCCACCCGGGGAGGTGGGGGAGGCTACACCTTC. This gives the protein CSVPTRGGGGGYTF.

This sequence joins TRBV18 and TRBJ1-3; D is unclear. This CDR3 contains 13 residues. V shed 1 base and J shed 8 bases, with 9 bases lying between them. CDR1 and CDR2 (germline): KGHSH, LQKENI. The CDR3 region is CASSPLAEDTIYF. As DNA, the CDR3 is TGTGCCAGCTCACCACTGGCGGAGGACACCATATATTTT. Looking up the rest from reference TRBV18 and TRBJ1-3 gives the full variable domain: NAGVMQNPRHLVRRRGQEARLRCSPMKGHSHVYWYRQLPEEGLKFMVYLQKENIIDESGMPKERFSAEFPKEGPSILRIQQVVRGDSAAYFCASSPLAEDTIYFGEGSWLTVV.

The genes are TRBV5-4 and TRBJ2-5; D is perhaps TRBD1 (5 bases). The CDR3 runs 13 residues. Germline lookup yields CDR1 SGHNT and CDR2 YYREEE (reference sequence). V dropped 2 bases and J dropped 3 bases, with 8 bases sitting between them. The chain's CDR3 is CASSFGREETQYF. The CDR3 DNA follows: TGTGCCAGCAGCTTCGGCAGGGAAGAGACCCAGTACTTC.

The V call is TRBV7-6, the J call TRBJ2-5; D unresolved. Germline V gene sequence: CDR1 SGHVS, CDR2 FNYEAQ. V lost 1 base and J lost 0, with 9 bases in between. The CDR3 is 15 amino acids. The CDR3 region has the DNA TGTGCCAGCAGCTTAGGAGTTGCGTACCAAGAGACCCAGTACTTC. It codes for CASSLGVAYQETQYF.

This clone was observed a single time. The chain carries TRBV7-9 and TRBJ2-3; D uncertain. The V and J ends lost 0 bases and 5 bases respectively, with 12 bases between them. Germline assignment: CDR1 SEHNR and CDR2 FQNEAQ (reference sequence). The CDR3 covers 15 residues. CDR3 residues: CASSLALRSLDTQYF. DNA of the CDR3: TGTGCCAGCAGCTTAGCACTGCGGTCCCTAGATACGCAGTATTTT.

The V gene is TRBV19, the J gene TRBJ1-2; 7 bases line up with TRBD1. The CDR3 extends over 15 amino acids. Germline V gene lookup returns CDR1 LNHDA and CDR2 SQIVND (reference sequence). V lost 4 bases, J lost 8 bases, and 13 bases stayed unmatched. The CDR3 loop is CASSTTRDSRTGYTF. For the CDR3, the DNA is TGTGCCAGTAGTACCACCCGGGACAGTCGGACCGGCTACACCTTC.

This rearrangement joins TRBV3-1 (or the pseudogene TRBV3-2) to TRBJ2-2; 10 bases map to TRBD2. CDR1 LGHDT and CDR2 YNNKEL come from the germline V gene (reference sequence). The CDR3 contains 15 residues. Trimming cost V 4 bases and J 1 base; bases outside gene matches: 0. The chain's CDR3 is CASSRLAGNTGELFF. The CDR3 region has the DNA TGTGCCAGCAGCCGACTAGCGGGGAACACCGGGGAGCTGTTTTTT.

This rearrangement joins TRBV19 to TRBJ2-2, with no clear D. Per the germline V gene, CDR1 is LNHDA and CDR2 is SQIVND (reference sequence). V shed 3 bases and J shed 2 bases, with 7 bases lying between them. The CDR3 is made up of 14 amino acids. CDR3 amino acids: CASSIRANTGELFF. Written as DNA, the CDR3 is TGTGCCAGTAGTATCCGAGCCAACACCGGGGAGCTGTTTTTT. Looking up the rest from reference TRBV19 and TRBJ2-2 gives the full variable domain: DGGITQSPKYLFRKEGQNVTLSCEQNLNHDAMYWYRQDPGQGLRLIYYSQIVNDFQKGDIAEGYSVSREKKESFPLTVTSAQKNPTAFYLCASSIRANTGELFFGEGSRLTVL.

The chain is built from TRBV7-9 and TRBJ2-5, with D hard to call. Trimming cost V 2 bases and J 0 bases, with 4 bases left between them. Germline CDR1 SEHNR, CDR2 FQNEAQ (reference sequence). The CDR3 totals 13 residues. CDR3 DNA: TGTGCCAGCAGCTTATCGTACCAAGAGACCCAGTACTTC. Its translation is CASSLSYQETQYF.

This chain connects TRBV4-1 to TRBJ1-4; 7 bases line up with TRBD1. Germline CDR1 and CDR2: MGHRA and YSYEKL. The CDR3 is 16 residues long. With V trimmed by 0 bases and J by 4 bases, 5 bases remained unmatched. In DNA, the CDR3 is TGCGCCAGCAGCCAAGAAAATACAGGGGTTAATGAAAAACTGTTTTTT. Its translation is CASSQENTGVNEKLFF.

The chain is built from TRBV19 and TRBJ1-1, with a tentative D call TRBD1 (5 bases). The germline gives CDR1 LNHDA, CDR2 SQIVND (reference sequence). This CDR3 has 16 amino acids. V lost 3 bases to trimming and J lost 1 base, with 15 bases between them. The CDR3: CASSILRLTGNTEAFF. The CDR3, as DNA: TGTGCCAGTAGTATCCTCCGGCTAACAGGGAACACTGAAGCTTTCTTT. The full variable domain, in which reference TRBV19 and TRBJ1-1 provide the parts outside the CDR3, is DGGITQSPKYLFRKEGQNVTLSCEQNLNHDAMYWYRQDPGQGLRLIYYSQIVNDFQKGDIAEGYSVSREKKESFPLTVTSAQKNPTAFYLCASSILRLTGNTEAFFGQGTRLTVV.

This chain joins TRBV5-1 and TRBJ1-5; no firm D call. V dropped 0 bases and J dropped 7 bases, with 14 bases sitting between them. The CDR3 is made up of 15 amino acids. Per the germline V gene, CDR1 is SGHRS and CDR2 is YFSETQ. DNA of the CDR3: TGCGCCAGCAGCTTGGAAGCCGGTGTATCGCAGCCCCAGCATTTT. It is translated as CASSLEAGVSQPQHF.